Described below is a single TCR beta chain sequence and its context. Its antigen is unidentified. Cultured CD4+ T-cell DNA underwent Oncomine TCR Beta short-read sequencing. TCRdb independently ran MiXCR on the PCR reads; one entry per CDR3 protein. This sample has under 11,000 distinct CDR3 sequences; roughly 47% occur once, and the top ten carry over 30%. Trimming left V 4 bases short and J 3 bases short, with 10 bases between. The CDR3 contains 13 residues. Germline CDR1 and CDR2: MNHEY and SMNVEV (reference sequence). Specified treatment: approximately nine-day PBMC culture with coronavirus spike peptide pools or control peptides (ViraFEST assay). The record originates from a study of vaccination and CD4 T cells after COVID-19. The wider study: The stimulus for the cells was overlapping spike peptides derived from SARS-CoV-2, HCoV-NL63, HCoV-OC43 and HCoV-229E.

Specimen: CD4+ T cells from blood, cultured in vitro. The clonotype originates from a human donor who had recovered from COVID-19. This rearrangement joins TRBV27 to TRBJ2-7; TRBD1 is a possible D gene (5 bases). CDR3 region: CASSSDQGYEQYF. In DNA, the CDR3 is TGTGCCAGCAGTTCAGATCAGGGCTACGAGCAGTACTTC.